This entry lists 25 T cell receptor beta chains sequenced from one sample in a study of blood T cell repertoires in COVID-19. The data were produced by immunoSEQ multiplex PCR, yet TCRdb's version contains in-frame clones alone and is incomplete. The sample includes 200,000 to 250,000 clones, 82% of them seen just once. Sequenced material: peripheral blood. These receptors were obtained from a woman aged 70-85 years with COVID-19, enrolled during active disease.

This clone appeared once. This chain links TRBV6-1 with TRBJ1-2, with 8 bases lining up with TRBD1. With V trimmed by 3 bases and J by 5 bases, 8 bases remained unmatched. CDR3 length equals 15 residues. The germline V gene encodes CDR1 MNHNS and CDR2 SASEGT. CDR3: CASSDLDREFYGYTF. The CDR3 bases are TGTGCCAGCAGTGATTTGGACAGGGAGTTTTATGGCTACACCTTC.

This clone has just a few counts. In DNA, the CDR3 is TGTGCCAGCTCACCGGACAGTCCAAGGCAGCCCCAGCATTTT. It encodes CASSPDSPRQPQHF. The chain uses TRBV18 and TRBJ1-5; possibly TRBD1 for D (6 bases). The germline gives CDR1 KGHSH, CDR2 LQKENI. V lost 3 bases and J 7 bases, leaving 13 bases between the germline ends. The CDR3 spans 14 residues.

The chain couples TRBV10-1 to TRBJ1-6, with TRBD1 as a possible D gene (6 bases). Trimming took 6 bases from V and 7 from J, leaving 13 bases between them. Germline-derived CDR1 and CDR2 are WNHNN and SYGVQD (reference sequence). This CDR3 comprises 14 residues. Here the CDR3 reads CASSPGVRNSPLHF. CDR3 coding DNA: TGCGCCAGCAGCCCAGGGGTCAGGAATTCACCCCTCCACTTT.

V gene TRBV4-3 combines with J gene TRBJ2-7; weak D call: TRBD1 (5 bases). Germline V gene lookup returns CDR1 LGHNA and CDR2 YSLEER. This CDR3 is built from 15 residues. Deletions cut 0 bases from V and 3 bases from J, with 12 bases between. The CDR3 region has the DNA TGCGCCAGCAGCCAAGATCAGGGAAGCTACTACGAGCAGTACTTC. Translating gives CASSQDQGSYYEQYF.

V usage is TRBV9 and J usage is TRBJ2-7, with 7 bases identical to TRBD1. The CDR3 runs to 15 residues. J was trimmed by 3 bases and V by 4 bases; bases with no gene match: 10. The germline V gene has CDR1 SGDLS and CDR2 YYNGEE. CDR3 protein: CASSFRDSTFYEQYF. The CDR3 nucleotides are TGTGCCAGCAGCTTTCGGGACAGTACTTTCTACGAGCAGTACTTC.

The CDR3 is CASSLDRIRGADFF. CDR3 sequence (DNA): TGTGCCAGCAGCTTAGATCGGATTCGGGGGGCAGATTTCTTC. The chain links TRBV11-2 to TRBJ2-1; D is possibly TRBD2 (7 bases). The CDR3 covers 14 residues. With 0 bases removed from V and 16 bases from J, the gap between germline ends came to 19 bases. Germline lookup yields CDR1 SGHAT and CDR2 FQNNGV.

V gene TRBV30 combines with J gene TRBJ1-1; D ambiguous. V was pared by 3 bases and J by 1 base, with 15 bases between. The CDR3 is 15 amino acids. Germline CDR1 reads GTSNPN; CDR2 reads SVGIG (reference sequence). For the CDR3, the DNA is TGTGCCTGGAGGCGGGAGGGTTTGAGGAACACTGAAGCTTTCTTT. This gives the protein CAWRREGLRNTEAFF. Together with reference TRBV30 and TRBJ1-1, the CDR3 gives the full variable domain: SQTIHQWPATLVQPVGSPLSLECTVEGTSNPNLYWYRQAAGRGLQLLFYSVGIGQISSEVPQNLSASRPQDRQFILSSKKLLLSDSGFYLCAWRREGLRNTEAFFGQGTRLTVV.

The chain recombines TRBV27 with TRBJ2-2; 10 bases fit TRBD1. The length of the CDR3 is 14 residues. Germline-derived CDR1 and CDR2 are MNHEY and SMNVEV (reference sequence). Trimming removed 6 bases from V and 5 bases from J; junction bases left unmatched: 3. CDR3 nucleotides: TGTGCCAGCAGGTGGACAGGGGGAACCGGGGAGCTGTTTTTT. Translated, it gives CASRWTGGTGELFF.

The chain uses TRBV19 and TRBJ2-1, with 12 bases identical to TRBD2. The CDR3 extends over 15 amino acids. Germline V CDR1 and CDR2: LNHDA, SQIVND (reference sequence). Trimming removed 1 base from V and 7 bases from J; junction bases left unmatched: 2. CDR3 in DNA: TGTGCCAGTAGTATAGGACTAGCGGGAGTAAATGAGCAGTTCTTC. Protein product: CASSIGLAGVNEQFF.

The gene calls are TRBV29-1 and TRBJ2-3; D not certain. V lost 1 base to trimming and J lost 0 bases, with 2 bases between them. Germline V gives CDR1 SQVTM, CDR2 ANQGSEA. The CDR3 totals 12 residues. For the CDR3, the DNA is TGCAGCGTTGAAGCTAGCACAGATACGCAGTATTTT. Its translation: CSVEASTDTQYF.

J is TRBJ2-7 and V is TRBV28, with D maybe TRBD2 (6 bases). Between the trimmed V and J ends, which lost 4 bases and 3 bases, there was a span of 16 bases. The germline V gene encodes CDR1 MDHEN and CDR2 SYDVKM. This CDR3 comprises 15 residues. For the CDR3, the DNA is TGTGCCAGCAGTTCAGGAGGGGAGGTTATCTACGAGCAGTACTTC. This sequence encodes CASSSGGEVIYEQYF.

The count of this clone is one. Other DNA sequences within the sample encode an identical CDR3. The rearrangement joins TRBV18 to TRBJ2-7, with D hard to call. V was pared by 1 base and J by 5 bases, with 6 bases between. From germline, CDR1 is KGHSH and CDR2 LQKENI. CDR3 length: 12 amino acids. The CDR3 sequence: CASSPRSDEQYF. The CDR3 nucleotides are TGTGCCAGCTCACCACGTTCTGACGAGCAGTACTTC.

The sample holds one count of this clone. This chain joins TRBV19 and TRBJ1-2, with 10 bases aligning to TRBD1. The germline V gene has CDR1 LNHDA and CDR2 SQIVND (reference sequence). This CDR3 spans 15 amino acids. The junction had 7 bases not matched to a gene; V was cut back by 5 bases and J by 4 bases. The CDR3 reads CASSVRQGAGYGYTF. Here the CDR3 DNA reads TGTGCCAGTAGTGTCAGACAGGGGGCTGGCTATGGCTACACCTTC.

This clone was picked up a small number of times. This sequence joins TRBV7-9 and TRBJ2-1; a weak D match, TRBD1 (6 bases). V lost 2 bases to trimming and J lost 5 bases, with 10 bases between them. Per germline, CDR1 SEHNR and CDR2 FQNEAQ (reference sequence). The CDR3 is 14 residues long. CDR3 coding DNA: TGTGCCAGCAGCTTATTACAGGGAAACAATGAGCAGTTCTTC. Translation: CASSLLQGNNEQFF.

This sequence joins TRBV2 and TRBJ2-1; D is undetermined. V lost 4 bases to trimming and J lost 8 bases, with 12 bases between them. The CDR3 loop spans 13 amino acids. CDR1 and CDR2 from the germline V gene are SNHLY and FYNNEI. CDR3 sequence (DNA): TGTGCCAGCAGTGGCCGACTCATTTATGAGCAGTTCTTC. Translation: CASSGRLIYEQFF.

The chain links TRBV28 to TRBJ1-2; possible D gene TRBD1, 6 bases. Trimming shortened V by 6 bases and J by 5 bases, and 13 bases separated the two germline ends. This CDR3 has 13 amino acids. Germline CDR1 and CDR2: MDHEN and SYDVKM. The CDR3 coding sequence is TGTGCCAGCAGAAGGGGGTCCGGGTATGGCTACACCTTC. This sequence encodes CASRRGSGYGYTF.

The chain joins TRBV20-1 to TRBJ1-1; D possibly corresponds to TRBD1 (5 bases). V lost 3 bases, J lost 6 bases, and 17 bases lay in between. The CDR3 is 14 amino acids. Germline lookup yields CDR1 DFQATT and CDR2 SNEGSKA (reference sequence). The CDR3: CSASIQGGSPEAFF. The CDR3 DNA follows: TGCAGTGCTAGTATCCAGGGAGGATCCCCTGAAGCTTTCTTT.

This clone was observed once. V gene TRBV3-1 (or the pseudogene TRBV3-2) combines with J gene TRBJ1-1; no clear D. Trimming removed 3 bases from V and 0 bases from J, with 8 bases in between. The CDR3 contains 14 residues. CDR1 is LGHDT and CDR2 is YNNKEL in the germline V gene (reference sequence). CDR3 protein: CASSQPGMNTEAFF. CDR3 nucleotides: TGTGCCAGCAGCCAGCCGGGGATGAACACTGAAGCTTTCTTT.

This clone was detected a few times. CDR3 sequence (DNA): TGTGCCATCAGTGGAGAGCCCTCTGGAAACACCATATATTTT. It is translated as CAISGEPSGNTIYF. V and J are TRBV10-3 and TRBJ1-3, with D hard to call. V was cut by 4 bases and J by 0 bases, with 7 bases left in between. Germline V gene lookup returns CDR1 ENHRY and CDR2 SYGVKD. The CDR3 totals 14 residues.

The chain recombines TRBV19 with TRBJ2-3; 14 bases align to TRBD2. Germline assignment: CDR1 LNHDA and CDR2 SQIVND (reference sequence). The V segment lost 3 bases and the J segment 2 bases; nucleotides outside the gene matches: 4. This CDR3 comprises 17 residues. The CDR3 region has the DNA TGTGCCAGTAGTATCGCGGGACTAGCGGGAGACACAGATACGCAGTATTTT. It is translated as CASSIAGLAGDTDTQYF.

The chain links TRBV7-2 to TRBJ2-3; D call uncertain. V gave up 5 bases and J gave up 2 bases, with 5 bases separating them. Germline CDR1 SGHTA, CDR2 FQGNSA. The CDR3 consists of 12 residues. The CDR3 bases are TGTGCCAGCAGCCCTTTCACAGATACGCAGTATTTT. It specifies CASSPFTDTQYF.

The chain has TRBV6-1 and TRBJ1-5; TRBD1 might be the D (6 bases). The germline gives CDR1 MNHNS, CDR2 SASEGT. V was pared by 2 bases and J by 2 bases, with 13 bases between. The CDR3 runs 16 residues. Written as DNA, the CDR3 is TGTGCCAGCAGTGAATTTACAGGGAGTGGCAATCAGCCCCAGCATTTT. Amino acid sequence: CASSEFTGSGNQPQHF.

The rearrangement links TRBV20-1 to TRBJ2-1, with TRBD2 identical over 7 bases. Trimming at V came to 3 bases and at J to 1 base, leaving 6 bases not matched to a gene. Germline CDR1 DFQATT, CDR2 SNEGSKA (reference sequence). CDR3 length equals 15 residues. The CDR3 reads CSASFGRGSYNEQFF. CDR3 sequence (DNA): TGCAGTGCTAGTTTTGGGAGGGGTTCCTACAATGAGCAGTTCTTC.

This chain connects TRBV6-1 to TRBJ1-6; 9 bases map to TRBD1. V lost 4 bases and J lost 3; bases outside the gene matches: 13. The germline V gene has CDR1 MNHNS and CDR2 SASEGT. This CDR3 spans 19 amino acids. The CDR3 sequence: CASSGRDRVGVDYNSPLHF. Written as DNA, the CDR3 is TGTGCCAGCAGTGGCCGGGACAGGGTGGGTGTTGACTATAATTCACCCCTCCACTTT.

The genes are TRBV11-2 and TRBJ2-7, with 7 bases fitting TRBD2. Germline V gene sequence: CDR1 SGHAT, CDR2 FQNNGV. This CDR3 region has 16 residues. V trimming: 7 bases; J trimming: 6 bases; junction bases outside the gene matches: 18. The chain's CDR3 is CASNLILGLDRREQYF. The CDR3 DNA follows: TGTGCCAGCAACCTCATACTCGGACTAGATCGACGCGAGCAGTACTTC.